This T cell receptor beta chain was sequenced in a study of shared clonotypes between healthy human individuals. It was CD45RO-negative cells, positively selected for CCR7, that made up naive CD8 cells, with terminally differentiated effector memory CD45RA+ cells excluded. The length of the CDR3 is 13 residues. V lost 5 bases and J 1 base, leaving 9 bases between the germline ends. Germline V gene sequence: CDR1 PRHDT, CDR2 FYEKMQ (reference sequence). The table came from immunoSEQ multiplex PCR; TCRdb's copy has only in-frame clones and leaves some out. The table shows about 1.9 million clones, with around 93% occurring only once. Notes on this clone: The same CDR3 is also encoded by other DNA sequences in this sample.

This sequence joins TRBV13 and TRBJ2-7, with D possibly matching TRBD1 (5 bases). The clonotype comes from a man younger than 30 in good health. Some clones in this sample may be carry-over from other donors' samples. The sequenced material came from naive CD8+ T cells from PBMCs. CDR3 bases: TGTGCCAGCAGCCCCGGACATTCCTACGAGCAGTACTTC. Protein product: CASSPGHSYEQYF.